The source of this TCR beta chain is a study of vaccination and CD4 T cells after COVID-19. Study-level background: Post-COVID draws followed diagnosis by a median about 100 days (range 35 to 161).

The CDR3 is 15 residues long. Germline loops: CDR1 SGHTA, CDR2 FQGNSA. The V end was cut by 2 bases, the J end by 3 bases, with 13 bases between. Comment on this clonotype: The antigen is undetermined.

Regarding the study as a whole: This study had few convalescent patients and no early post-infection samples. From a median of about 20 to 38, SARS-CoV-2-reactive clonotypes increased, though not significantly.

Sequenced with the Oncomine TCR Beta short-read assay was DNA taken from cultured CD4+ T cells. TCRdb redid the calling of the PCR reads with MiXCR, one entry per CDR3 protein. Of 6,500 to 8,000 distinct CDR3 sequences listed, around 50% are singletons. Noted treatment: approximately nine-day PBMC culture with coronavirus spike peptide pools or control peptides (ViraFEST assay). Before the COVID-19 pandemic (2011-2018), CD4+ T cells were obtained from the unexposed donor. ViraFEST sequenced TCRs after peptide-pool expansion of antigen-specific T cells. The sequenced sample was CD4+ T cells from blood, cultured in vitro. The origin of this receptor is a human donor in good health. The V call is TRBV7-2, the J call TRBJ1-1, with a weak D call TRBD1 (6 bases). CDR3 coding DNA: TGTGCCAGCAGCTTATCCCGGGGGGCACACACTGAAGCTTTCTTT. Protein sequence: CASSLSRGAHTEAFF.